These 14 T cell receptor beta chains were all obtained from the same sample, sequenced in a study of T cell responses to AZD1222 COVID-19 vaccine. Here immunoSEQ multiplex PCR was the method, and the copy in TCRdb shows in-frame clones only, minus some. The sample consists of some 130,000 clones, around nine tenths of them appearing once. The material was peripheral blood, obtained on day 0 of AZD1222 vaccination. These receptors were taken from an adult in good health.

The gene calls are TRBV7-9 and TRBJ1-4, with D possibly TRBD1 on 5 matching bases. Trimming left V 4 bases short and J 8 bases short, with 20 bases between. CDR1 and CDR2 (germline): SEHNR, FQNEAQ (reference sequence). The CDR3 extends over 16 amino acids. The CDR3 DNA is TGTGCCAGCAGCTCCCGACCACAAGGGACCGGGGAAAAACTGTTTTTT. This sequence encodes CASSSRPQGTGEKLFF.

This chain joins TRBV2 and TRBJ1-6, with D maybe TRBD1 (6 bases). The CDR3 contains 15 residues. CDR1 and CDR2 from the germline V gene are SNHLY and FYNNEI. The ends were cut back, 5 bases at V and 6 bases at J, with 14 bases in the middle. CDR3 residues: CASSQDSGANSPLHF. The CDR3 coding sequence is TGTGCCAGCAGTCAAGACTCAGGGGCTAATTCACCCCTCCACTTT.

This clone occurred once. This sequence joins TRBV6-5 and TRBJ1-5, with a weak D call TRBD1 (6 bases). Germline V gene data show CDR1 as MNHEY and CDR2 as SVGAGI. Trimming removed 6 bases at V and 0 bases at J, with 9 bases between. This CDR3 spans 14 amino acids. CDR3: CASRGGASNQPQHF. CDR3 sequence (DNA): TGTGCCAGCAGAGGGGGGGCTAGCAATCAGCCCCAGCATTTT.

This rearrangement joins TRBV20-1 to TRBJ1-1, with 7 bases fitting TRBD1. The V gene's germline CDR1 is DFQATT and CDR2 SNEGSKA (reference sequence). The CDR3 length is 13 residues. Trimming cost V 4 bases and J 4 bases; bases outside gene matches: 6. The CDR3 region is CSAIDRVGTEAFF. CDR3 in DNA: TGCAGTGCTATTGACAGGGTGGGCACTGAAGCTTTCTTT.

This clone has just a few counts. The rearrangement uses TRBV20-1 and TRBJ1-2; no firm D call. V was cut by 6 bases and J by 5 bases, with 10 bases left in between. This CDR3 comprises 11 residues. Germline lookup yields CDR1 DFQATT and CDR2 SNEGSKA (reference sequence). The chain's CDR3 is CSALMGYGYTF. DNA for the CDR3: TGCAGTGCGCTAATGGGGTATGGCTACACCTTC.

This CDR3 is CASSQGDGANEKLFF. As DNA, the CDR3 is TGCGCCAGCAGCCAGGGGGACGGAGCGAATGAAAAACTGTTTTTT. This rearrangement joins TRBV4-3 to TRBJ1-4, with D possibly TRBD1 on 5 matching bases. The germline CDR1 and CDR2 sequences are LGHNA and YSLEER. Trimming left V 3 bases short and J 5 bases short, with 13 bases between. This CDR3 has 15 residues.

The genes are TRBV9 and TRBJ1-6; D is unresolved. The CDR3 runs 13 residues. Germline V CDR1 and CDR2: SGDLS, YYNGEE. Trimming shortened V by 4 bases and J by 9 bases, and 11 bases separated the two germline ends. The CDR3 coding sequence is TGTGCCAGCAGCCCCTGGGGTAGTTCACCCCTCCACTTT. The encoded protein is CASSPWGSSPLHF. The full variable domain, completed using reference TRBV9 and TRBJ1-6, is DSGVTQTPKHLITATGQRVTLRCSPRSGDLSVYWYQQSLDQGLQFLIQYYNGEERAKGNILERFSAQQFPDLHSELNLSSLELGDSALYFCASSPWGSSPLHFGNGTRLTVT.

V and J are TRBV7-6 and TRBJ1-6; maybe TRBD1 (5 bases). Germline CDR1 is SGHVS and CDR2 is FNYEAQ. The germline V and J ends were trimmed by 5 bases and 9 bases, with 14 bases remaining between them. This CDR3 is 14 amino acids long. The CDR3 nucleotides read TGTGCCAGCAGCCCAAATGGGGCCCGTTCACCCCTCCACTTT. This gives the protein CASSPNGARSPLHF. The variable domain in full, completed from reference TRBV7-6 and TRBJ1-6, reads GAGVSQSPRYKVTKRGQDVALRCDPISGHVSLYWYRQALGQGPEFLTYFNYEAQQDKSGLPNDRFSAERPEGSISTLTIQRTEQRDSAMYRCASSPNGARSPLHFGNGTRLTVT.

The CDR3 DNA sequence: TGTGCCAGCAGCCCTGGACAGAGAAACACCATATATTTT. It yields the protein CASSPGQRNTIYF. The V call is TRBV12-1, the J call TRBJ1-3; the D segment call TRBD1 is taken from the table without a DNA check. TRBV12-1 is given as a pseudogene. There are 13 residues in the CDR3.

The chain uses TRBV11-3 and TRBJ2-5; no clear D. The CDR3 contains 15 residues. Germline-derived CDR1 and CDR2 are SGHNT and YENEEA. Trimming shortened V by 5 bases and J by 4 bases, and 17 bases separated the two germline ends. The CDR3 here is CASSPGSGKGETQYF. The CDR3 region has the DNA TGTGCCAGCAGCCCCGGGTCAGGCAAGGGAGAGACCCAGTACTTC. The whole variable domain, remainder taken from reference TRBV11-3 and TRBJ2-5, is EAGVVQSPRYKIIEKKQPVAFWCNPISGHNTLYWYLQNLGQGPELLIRYENEEAVDDSQLPKDRFSAERLKGVDSTLKIQPAELGDSAVYLCASSPGSGKGETQYFGPGTRLLVL.

The chain employs TRBV11-2 and TRBJ1-1; no clear D gene. Trimming left V 8 bases short and J 1 base short, with 11 bases between. The CDR3 consists of 13 residues. Germline CDR1 is SGHAT and CDR2 is FQNNGV. Here the CDR3 reads CASGPTRNTEAFF. CDR3 DNA sequence: TGTGCCAGCGGACCAACCAGGAACACTGAAGCTTTCTTT.

CDR3 DNA sequence: TGTGCCAGTAGTATTGGATATCGGAACACTGAAGCTTTCTTT. It encodes CASSIGYRNTEAFF. The rearrangement uses TRBV19 and TRBJ1-1; D ambiguous. The germline V gene has CDR1 LNHDA and CDR2 SQIVND (reference sequence). V lost 3 bases to trimming and J lost 1 base, with 9 bases between them. The length of the CDR3 is 14 residues. The variable domain in full, with the rest retrieved from reference TRBV19 and TRBJ1-1, is DGGITQSPKYLFRKEGQNVTLSCEQNLNHDAMYWYRQDPGQGLRLIYYSQIVNDFQKGDIAEGYSVSREKKESFPLTVTSAQKNPTAFYLCASSIGYRNTEAFFGQGTRLTVV.

This clone was counted once. The chain recombines TRBV5-1 with TRBJ2-2; 9 bases fit TRBD1. Germline assignment: CDR1 SGHRS and CDR2 YFSETQ. Germline trimming cut 3 bases from V and 6 bases from J; bases unmatched to any gene: 3. The length of the CDR3 is 14 residues. CDR3 protein: CASSWTGAPGELFF. The CDR3 bases are TGCGCCAGCAGCTGGACAGGGGCCCCCGGGGAGCTGTTTTTT.

This sequence joins TRBV6-1 and TRBJ1-2; D gene unclear. The ends were cut back, 3 bases at V and 7 bases at J, with 3 bases in the middle. The CDR3 contains 10 residues. Germline V gene sequence: CDR1 MNHNS, CDR2 SASEGT. CDR3 loop: CASSEVGYTF. The CDR3 coding sequence is TGTGCCAGCAGTGAGGTTGGCTACACCTTC.